The clone carrying this TCR beta chain was detected only a few times. Its antigen is unknown. The data are from a study of early T cells in non-severe SARS-CoV-2 infection. Overall study: Sequenced bulk RNA came from whole blood that was unsorted, and chains were unpaired. Study-level points and caveats: There was a bias toward anti-spike CD8 responses in VDJdb matching, which missed private and CD4 specificities.

Individual cDNA molecules each received unique molecular identifiers attached to them. TCRdb recomputed calls from the 5' RACE reads with MiXCR, one row per CDR3 protein. The repertoire holds roughly 34,000 distinct CDR3 sequences, with about 4.5% as singletons. Material: whole blood. The sequence came from an adult who was a healthcare worker with PCR-confirmed SARS-CoV-2 infection or an uninfected control (not recorded which).

For the CDR3, the DNA is TGTGCCAGCGCTGGCTTTACTATTCAAGACAATGAGCAGTTCTTC. This codes for CASAGFTIQDNEQFF. V gene TRBV27 combines with J gene TRBJ2-1; no clear D. This CDR3 spans 15 amino acids. Looked up from germline, CDR1 is MNHEY and CDR2 is SMNVEV (reference sequence). Trimming pared 8 bases from V and 5 bases from J, leaving 19 bases between.